This T cell receptor (beta chain) was sequenced in a study of cytomegalovirus exposure and HLA in healthy donors. Primers included in the PCR were 60 Vbeta and 13 Jbeta primers. TCRdb's table, derived via immunoSEQ multiplex PCR, lists solely in-frame clones and lacks some. The table lists about 160,000 clones, roughly 80% of them singletons. Germline CDR1 SGHDT, CDR2 YYEEEE. After removal of 7 bases from V and 7 bases from J, the junction contained 11 bases not matched to a gene. This CDR3 comprises 15 residues. Study-wide results and limits: Earlier analysis yielded a pattern in which most TCR beta V segments were productive about 87% or about 30% of the time. Most of the CMV-associated TCR beta chains (in a later analysis) appeared to be HLA-restricted. Researchers had no immune exposure information except CMV serostatus available.

In regard to this clone: Its target is not known.

This TCR derives from a man over 45 in good health and CMV-seropositive. What was sequenced was PBMCs. The chain joins TRBV5-6 to TRBJ1-2; 12 nucleotides match TRBD1. CDR3 DNA: TGTGCCAGCGGTGGTCGGGGACAGGGGGCCGCTGGCTACACCTTC. Protein sequence: CASGGRGQGAAGYTF.